These T cell receptor beta chains were read from a single sample in a study of shared clonotypes between healthy human individuals. Generated by immunoSEQ multiplex PCR, the TCRdb table keeps only in-frame clones and is missing some. The sample carries 800,000 or so clones, around 96% recorded once. Sequenced input: naive CD8+ T cells sorted from blood. The receptors shown here come from a man aged 30 to 45 in good health. CDR3s include the opening cysteine and the closing phenylalanine or tryptophan. The D gene is left open where the match is weak. Not every row has a clone size; where given, it reads once, few, many or a size class.

clone size: -
J gene: TRBJ1-5
D gene: -
V gene: TRBV4-3
CDR3 DNA: TGCGCCAGCAGCCAAGAACTGGAGAAGCCCCAGCATTTT
CDR3 protein: CASSQELEKPQHF

clone size: -
J gene: TRBJ2-7
D gene: -
V gene: TRBV11-2
CDR3 DNA: TGTGCCAGCAGCCTGGGACACTTCGCCTACGAGCAGTACTTC
CDR3 protein: CASSLGHFAYEQYF

clone size: -
J gene: TRBJ2-3
D gene: -
V gene: TRBV6-6
CDR3 DNA: TGTGCCAGCAGCCCTGGACTGCCAACAGATACGCAGTATTTT
CDR3 protein: CASSPGLPTDTQYF

clone size: -
J gene: TRBJ2-7
D gene: -
V gene: TRBV27
CDR3 DNA: TGTGCCGTGGGCTACGAGCAGTACTTC
CDR3 protein: CAVGYEQYF

clone size: -
J gene: TRBJ2-7
D gene: TRBD1
V gene: TRBV6-1
CDR3 DNA: TGTGCCAGCAGCACGGGACAGCAGAGATACGAGCAGTACTTC
CDR3 protein: CASSTGQQRYEQYF

clone size: -
J gene: TRBJ2-1
D gene: -
V gene: TRBV7-9
CDR3 DNA: TGTGCCAGCAGTTTAAGACTCTCAGGCGGAAACAATGAGCAGTTCTTC
CDR3 protein: CASSLRLSGGNNEQFF

clone size: -
J gene: TRBJ2-2
D gene: -
V gene: TRBV28
CDR3 DNA: TGTGCCAGCAGCACGGGGGCGGGCGGGGAGCTGTTTTTT
CDR3 protein: CASSTGAGGELFF

clone size: -
J gene: TRBJ2-7
D gene: TRBD2
V gene: TRBV5-5
CDR3 DNA: TGTGCCAGCAGATATCACCTCCGGGCGGGAGGATCCTACGAGCAGTACTTC
CDR3 protein: CASRYHLRAGGSYEQYF

clone size: -
J gene: TRBJ2-7
D gene: -
V gene: TRBV28
CDR3 DNA: TGTGCCAGCAGTTTATTCGCTCTTACCTACGAGCAGTACTTC
CDR3 protein: CASSLFALTYEQYF

clone size: -
J gene: TRBJ2-5
D gene: -
V gene: TRBV10-2
CDR3 DNA: TGCGCCAGCAGTGAAAGCGAGACCCAGTACTTC
CDR3 protein: CASSESETQYF

clone size: -
J gene: TRBJ2-7
D gene: -
V gene: TRBV7-9
CDR3 DNA: TGTGCCAGCAGCAAGGGCCGGGACGAGCAGTACTTC
CDR3 protein: CASSKGRDEQYF

clone size: once
J gene: TRBJ2-1
D gene: -
V gene: TRBV27
CDR3 DNA: TGTGCCAGCAGTGATTACAATGAGCAGTTCTTC
CDR3 protein: CASSDYNEQFF

clone size: -
J gene: TRBJ2-7
D gene: -
V gene: TRBV27
CDR3 DNA: TGTGCCAGCAGTTCGGGTCCGGTGGGAGAGCAGTACTTC
CDR3 protein: CASSSGPVGEQYF

clone size: -
J gene: TRBJ2-1
D gene: TRBD2
V gene: TRBV29-1
CDR3 DNA: TGCAGCGTTGAAGATCTTAGAACTAGCGGGAGGAGCTCCTACAATGAGCAGTTCTTC
CDR3 protein: CSVEDLRTSGRSSYNEQFF

clone size: once
J gene: TRBJ2-2
D gene: -
V gene: TRBV29-1
CDR3 DNA: TGCAGCGTTGTTAACACCGGGGAGCTGTTTTTT
CDR3 protein: CSVVNTGELFF

clone size: -
J gene: TRBJ2-3
D gene: TRBD2
V gene: TRBV19
CDR3 DNA: TGTGCCAGTAGTATTGGGACTAGCGGGAGTGAGACAGATACGCAGTATTTT
CDR3 protein: CASSIGTSGSETDTQYF

clone size: few
J gene: TRBJ1-5
D gene: -
V gene: TRBV10-3
CDR3 DNA: TGTGCCATCAGTGAAGGGAGCAATCAGCCCCAGCATTTT
CDR3 protein: CAISEGSNQPQHF

clone size: -
J gene: TRBJ2-3
D gene: TRBD2
V gene: TRBV7-9
CDR3 DNA: TGTGCCAGCGTCCGGGACTATAGCACAGATACGCAGTATTTT
CDR3 protein: CASVRDYSTDTQYF

clone size: -
J gene: TRBJ2-3
D gene: -
V gene: TRBV14
CDR3 DNA: TGTGCCAGCAGCCATAATACGCAGTATTTT
CDR3 protein: CASSHNTQYF

clone size: once
J gene: TRBJ2-5
D gene: -
V gene: TRBV6-4
CDR3 DNA: TGTGCCAGCAGTGTTGCCGGGATAGGTAAAGAGACCCAGTACTTC
CDR3 protein: CASSVAGIGKETQYF

clone size: -
J gene: TRBJ1-5
D gene: -
V gene: TRBV27
CDR3 DNA: TGCGCCGTCGGTGCAGGGCGCAATCAGCCCCAGCATTTT
CDR3 protein: CAVGAGRNQPQHF

clone size: once
J gene: TRBJ2-7
D gene: TRBD1
V gene: TRBV11-2
CDR3 DNA: TGTGCCAGCAGCCCTGGACAGGGGGCTTACGAGCAGTACTTC
CDR3 protein: CASSPGQGAYEQYF

clone size: -
J gene: TRBJ1-2
D gene: -
V gene: TRBV23-1
CDR3 DNA: TGCGCCAGCACGGGGGGGTATGGCTACACCTTC
CDR3 protein: CASTGGYGYTF

clone size: once
J gene: TRBJ2-7
D gene: -
V gene: TRBV28
CDR3 DNA: TGTGCCAGCGCTCTACAGGACTCCTACGAGCAGTACTTC
CDR3 protein: CASALQDSYEQYF

clone size: -
J gene: TRBJ2-2
D gene: -
V gene: TRBV27
CDR3 DNA: TGTGCCAGCAGTTTAGGTTACACCGGGGAGCTGTTTTTT
CDR3 protein: CASSLGYTGELFF

clone size: -
J gene: TRBJ2-3
D gene: -
V gene: TRBV11-2
CDR3 DNA: TGTGCCAGCAGCTTACTCCCAGATACGCAGTATTTT
CDR3 protein: CASSLLPDTQYF

clone size: -
J gene: TRBJ1-1
D gene: -
V gene: TRBV5-4
CDR3 DNA: TGTGCCAGCAGATCCGGACAGAACACTGAAGCTTTCTTT
CDR3 protein: CASRSGQNTEAFF

clone size: -
J gene: TRBJ1-4
D gene: -
V gene: TRBV4-3
CDR3 DNA: TGCGCCAGCAGCCAAGGGGGAGATGAAAAACTGTTTTTT
CDR3 protein: CASSQGGDEKLFF

clone size: -
J gene: TRBJ2-7
D gene: -
V gene: TRBV5-8
CDR3 DNA: TGTGCCAGCAGCTTGGACCACTACGGGCAGTACTTC
CDR3 protein: CASSLDHYGQYF

clone size: -
J gene: TRBJ2-7
D gene: TRBD1
V gene: TRBV15
CDR3 DNA: TGTGCCACCAGCAGTTATCCCCAGATTGGACAGGACCACTACGAGCAGTACTTC
CDR3 protein: CATSSYPQIGQDHYEQYF

clone size: -
J gene: TRBJ2-3
D gene: -
V gene: TRBV14
CDR3 DNA: TGTGCCAGCAGTCCAAGAACTCGACTGCACACAGATACGCAGTATTTT
CDR3 protein: CASSPRTRLHTDTQYF

clone size: once
J gene: TRBJ2-3
D gene: -
V gene: TRBV11-2
CDR3 DNA: TGTGCCAGCAGCTTAGGACAGCCCGTCCGGAGTACGCAGTATTTT
CDR3 protein: CASSLGQPVRSTQYF

clone size: -
J gene: TRBJ2-1
D gene: TRBD1
V gene: TRBV28
CDR3 DNA: TGTGCCAGCAGCTTGGACAGGGAGATCGGGAATGAGCAGTTCTTC
CDR3 protein: CASSLDREIGNEQFF

clone size: -
J gene: TRBJ2-5
D gene: -
V gene: TRBV15
CDR3 DNA: TGTGCCACCAGCAGTACGGTCCAAGAGACCCAGTACTTC
CDR3 protein: CATSSTVQETQYF

clone size: -
J gene: TRBJ2-1
D gene: -
V gene: TRBV29-1
CDR3 DNA: TGCAGCGTTGAAGATAACAGGGACGGTGATCCTATCCAAAGCTATGAGCAGTTCTTC
CDR3 protein: CSVEDNRDGDPIQSYEQFF

clone size: -
J gene: TRBJ2-3
D gene: TRBD1
V gene: TRBV14
CDR3 DNA: TGTGCCAGCAGCCAGATAAGACAGGGTTGGCCCACAGATACGCAGTATTTT
CDR3 protein: CASSQIRQGWPTDTQYF

clone size: -
J gene: TRBJ2-3
D gene: TRBD2
V gene: TRBV27
CDR3 DNA: TGTGCCAGCATCGAACGTAGGCTAGCGGGAGGCACAGATACGCAGTATTTT
CDR3 protein: CASIERRLAGGTDTQYF

clone size: once
J gene: TRBJ2-3
D gene: -
V gene: TRBV2
CDR3 DNA: TGTGCCAGCTTAACCCGCACAGATACGCAGTATTTT
CDR3 protein: CASLTRTDTQYF

clone size: -
J gene: TRBJ2-7
D gene: -
V gene: TRBV10-2
CDR3 DNA: TGCGCCGCGGCAGGGAACTCCTACGAGCAGTACTTC
CDR3 protein: CAAAGNSYEQYF

clone size: -
J gene: TRBJ2-7
D gene: TRBD1
V gene: TRBV27
CDR3 DNA: TGTGCCAGCAGTTCGGGACAGAACTACGAGCAGTACTTC
CDR3 protein: CASSSGQNYEQYF

clone size: -
J gene: TRBJ2-7
D gene: -
V gene: TRBV27
CDR3 DNA: TGTGCCAGCAGGATCCAGATCGAGAGGGCATACGAGCAGTACTTC
CDR3 protein: CASRIQIERAYEQYF

clone size: -
J gene: TRBJ2-7
D gene: TRBD1
V gene: TRBV10-3
CDR3 DNA: TGTGCCACCTCGACAGGGGCCTACGAGCAGTACTTC
CDR3 protein: CATSTGAYEQYF

clone size: few
J gene: TRBJ1-1
D gene: -
V gene: TRBV6-6
CDR3 DNA: TGTGCCAGCAGTTACTCGCCAGCCAATATGAACACTGAAGCTTTCTTT
CDR3 protein: CASSYSPANMNTEAFF

clone size: -
J gene: TRBJ2-1
D gene: TRBD2
V gene: TRBV5-1
CDR3 DNA: TGCGCCAGCAGCTTGCTAGGGACTACGGAAAGGAACAATGAGCAGTTCTTC
CDR3 protein: CASSLLGTTERNNEQFF

clone size: -
J gene: TRBJ2-1
D gene: -
V gene: TRBV15
CDR3 DNA: TGTGCCACCAGCAGAGAGGGCGACTTTTACAATGAGCAGTTCTTC
CDR3 protein: CATSREGDFYNEQFF

clone size: -
J gene: TRBJ1-1
D gene: TRBD1
V gene: TRBV5-1
CDR3 DNA: TGCGCCAGCAGCTATGGACAGGGCACTGAAGCTTTCTTT
CDR3 protein: CASSYGQGTEAFF

clone size: -
J gene: TRBJ2-7
D gene: -
V gene: TRBV29-1
CDR3 DNA: TGCAGCGTAGAGACGACAGAGCCCAGCTCCTACGAGCAGTACTTC
CDR3 protein: CSVETTEPSSYEQYF

clone size: -
J gene: TRBJ2-5
D gene: TRBD2
V gene: TRBV5-6
CDR3 DNA: TGTGCCAGCAGCTTTCGGACTAGCGGGAGGCAAGAGACCCAGTACTTC
CDR3 protein: CASSFRTSGRQETQYF

clone size: -
J gene: TRBJ2-5
D gene: -
V gene: TRBV7-9
CDR3 DNA: TGTGCCAGCAGCTTAGTGGAGGGGGGGCGCTGGGAGACCCAGTACTTC
CDR3 protein: CASSLVEGGRWETQYF

clone size: -
J gene: TRBJ1-2
D gene: -
V gene: TRBV19
CDR3 DNA: TGTGCCACCCGGGAATTAGGGGCTCCCGGTGGCTACACCTTC
CDR3 protein: CATRELGAPGGYTF

clone size: -
J gene: TRBJ1-5
D gene: TRBD1
V gene: TRBV7-9
CDR3 DNA: TGTGCCAGCAGCCCAACAGGGGGTGGCAATCAGCCCCAGCATTTT
CDR3 protein: CASSPTGGGNQPQHF

clone size: -
J gene: TRBJ2-3
D gene: TRBD1
V gene: TRBV29-1
CDR3 DNA: TGCAGCGTTGGACAGGGGACACGCACAGATACGCAGTATTTT
CDR3 protein: CSVGQGTRTDTQYF

clone size: -
J gene: TRBJ2-1
D gene: TRBD2
V gene: TRBV7-6
CDR3 DNA: TGTGCCAGCAGCGTTTCTAGCGGGAGGCACAATGAGCAGTTCTTC
CDR3 protein: CASSVSSGRHNEQFF

clone size: once
J gene: TRBJ2-2
D gene: -
V gene: TRBV4-1
CDR3 DNA: TGCGCCAGCAGCCAAGCGAGCGCCCCGAACACCGGGGAGCTGTTTTTT
CDR3 protein: CASSQASAPNTGELFF

clone size: -
J gene: TRBJ2-6
D gene: -
V gene: TRBV25-1
CDR3 DNA: TGTGCCAGCAGTGGGAGTCCAAGCTCTGGGGCCAACGTCCTGACTTTC
CDR3 protein: CASSGSPSSGANVLTF

clone size: -
J gene: TRBJ2-7
D gene: TRBD1
V gene: TRBV7-9
CDR3 DNA: TGTGCCAGCAGCCCCTCCAGGGGCACAGGGGTCGCCTACGAGCAGTACTTC
CDR3 protein: CASSPSRGTGVAYEQYF

clone size: -
J gene: TRBJ2-1
D gene: TRBD2
V gene: TRBV28
CDR3 DNA: TGTGCCAGCTTGCTAGCGGAAAGCTCCTACAATGAGCAGTTCTTC
CDR3 protein: CASLLAESSYNEQFF

clone size: -
J gene: TRBJ2-2
D gene: -
V gene: TRBV7-8
CDR3 DNA: TGTGCCAGCAGCTTAGGACAGGACAACACCGGGGAGCTGTTTTTT
CDR3 protein: CASSLGQDNTGELFF

clone size: -
J gene: TRBJ1-1
D gene: TRBD1
V gene: TRBV5-6
CDR3 DNA: TGTGCCAGCAGCTTGAGGGACAGGTCGAACACTGAAGCTTTCTTT
CDR3 protein: CASSLRDRSNTEAFF